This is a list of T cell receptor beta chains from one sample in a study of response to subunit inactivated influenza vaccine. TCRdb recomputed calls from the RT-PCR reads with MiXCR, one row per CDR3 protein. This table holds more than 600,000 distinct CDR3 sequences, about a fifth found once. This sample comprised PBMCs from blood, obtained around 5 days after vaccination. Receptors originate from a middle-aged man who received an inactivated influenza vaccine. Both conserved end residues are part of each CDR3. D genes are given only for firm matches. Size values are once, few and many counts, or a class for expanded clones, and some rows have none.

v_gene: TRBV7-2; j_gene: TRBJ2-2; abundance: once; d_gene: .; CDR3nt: TGTGCCAGCAGCTTAGGCGCACTTACCGGGGAGCTGTTTTTT; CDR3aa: CASSLGALTGELFF
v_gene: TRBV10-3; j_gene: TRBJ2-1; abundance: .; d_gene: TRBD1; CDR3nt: TGTGCCATCAGTGGGCCCGGACAGGGAGGTTACAATGAGCAGTTCTTC; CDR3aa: CAISGPGQGGYNEQFF
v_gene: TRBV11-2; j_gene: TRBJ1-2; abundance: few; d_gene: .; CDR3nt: TGTGCCAGCAGCTGGGACGGCGTAACCTTCTATGGCTACACCTTC; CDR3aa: CASSWDGVTFYGYTF
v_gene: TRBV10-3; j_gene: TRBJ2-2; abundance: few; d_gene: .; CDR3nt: TGTGCCACCAAAGGGAGCGTGAACACCGGGGAGCTGTTTTTT; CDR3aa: CATKGSVNTGELFF
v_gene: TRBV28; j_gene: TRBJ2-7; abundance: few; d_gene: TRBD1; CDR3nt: TGTGCCACCGCCAGGGACAGGGGGCGTGAGCAGTACTTC; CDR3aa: CATARDRGREQYF
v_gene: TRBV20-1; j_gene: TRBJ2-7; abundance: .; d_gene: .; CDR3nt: TGCAGTGCTAGAGACAGACACTACGAGCAGTACTTC; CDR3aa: CSARDRHYEQYF
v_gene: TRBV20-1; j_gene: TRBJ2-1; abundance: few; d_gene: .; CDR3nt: TGCAGTGCTAGATCCGGTCAACTACTCTACAATGAGCAGTTCTTC; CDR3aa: CSARSGQLLYNEQFF
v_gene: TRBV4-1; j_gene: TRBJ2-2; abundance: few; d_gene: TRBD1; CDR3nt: TGCGCCAGCAGTGGTAACCGGGACAGGGGCCTCGCGAACACCGGGGAGCTGTTTTTT; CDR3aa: CASSGNRDRGLANTGELFF
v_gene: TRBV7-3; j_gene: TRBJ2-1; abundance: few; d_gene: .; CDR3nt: TGTGCCAGCAGCTGGACTTGGACACCTAACAATGAGCAGTTCTTC; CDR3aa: CASSWTWTPNNEQFF
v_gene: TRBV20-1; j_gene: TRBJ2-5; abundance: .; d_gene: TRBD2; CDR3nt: TGCAGTGCTAGACGACTAGCGGGGGACCAAGAGACCCAGTACTTC; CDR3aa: CSARRLAGDQETQYF
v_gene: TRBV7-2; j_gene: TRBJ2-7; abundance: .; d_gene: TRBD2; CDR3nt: TGTGCCAGCAGCTTTGGCGGGAGGGCCCACGAGCAGTACTTC; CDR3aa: CASSFGGRAHEQYF
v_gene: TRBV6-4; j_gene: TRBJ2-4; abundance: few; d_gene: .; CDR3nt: TGTGCCAGCAGTGCTAACAAAGGGGACATTCAGTACTTC; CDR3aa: CASSANKGDIQYF
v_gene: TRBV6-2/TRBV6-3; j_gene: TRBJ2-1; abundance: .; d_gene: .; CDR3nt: TGTGCCAGCAGTCAAATTCGGGTGAATGAGCAGTTCTTC; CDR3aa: CASSQIRVNEQFF
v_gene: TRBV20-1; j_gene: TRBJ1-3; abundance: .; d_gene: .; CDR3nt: TGCAGTGCTAGAGTAGTAGGAAAAAGCTCTGGAAACACCATATATTTT; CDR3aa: CSARVVGKSSGNTIYF
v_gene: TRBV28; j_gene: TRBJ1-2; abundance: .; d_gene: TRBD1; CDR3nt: TGTGCCAGCCGGATAATCCAGGGGGCGGGCTATGGCTACACCTTC; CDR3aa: CASRIIQGAGYGYTF
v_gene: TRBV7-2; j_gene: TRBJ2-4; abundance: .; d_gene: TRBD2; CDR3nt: TGTGCCAGCAGCTTCACTAGCGGGGGGGCCGGGGTCATTCAGTACTTC; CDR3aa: CASSFTSGGAGVIQYF
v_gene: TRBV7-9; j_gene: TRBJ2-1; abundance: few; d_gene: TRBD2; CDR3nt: TGTGCCAGCAGCGTCGCTAGCGGGAGACGAGGAGAGCAGTTCTTC; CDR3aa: CASSVASGRRGEQFF
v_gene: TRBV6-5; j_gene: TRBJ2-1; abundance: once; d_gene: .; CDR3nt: TGTGCCAGCAGTTACTATCCAGAGGGGGGGCCTTACAATGAGCAGTTCTTC; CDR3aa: CASSYYPEGGPYNEQFF
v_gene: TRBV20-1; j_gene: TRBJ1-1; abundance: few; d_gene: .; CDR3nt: TGCAGTGCTCTAACCGGCACTGAAGCTTTCTTT; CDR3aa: CSALTGTEAFF
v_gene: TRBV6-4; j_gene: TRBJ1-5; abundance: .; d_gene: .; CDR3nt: TGTGCCAGCAGTGACTCCTCGGCGGGGCAGCCCCAGCATTTT; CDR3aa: CASSDSSAGQPQHF
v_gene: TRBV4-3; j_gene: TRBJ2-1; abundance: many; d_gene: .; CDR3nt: TGCGCCAGCAGCCAAGATAGAACGGGTGCCTACAATGAGCAGTTCTTC; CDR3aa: CASSQDRTGAYNEQFF
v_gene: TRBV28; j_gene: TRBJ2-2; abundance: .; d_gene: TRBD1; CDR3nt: TGTGCCAGCAGTTTACTGGACAGGGGGTCCGGGGAGCTGTTTTTT; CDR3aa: CASSLLDRGSGELFF
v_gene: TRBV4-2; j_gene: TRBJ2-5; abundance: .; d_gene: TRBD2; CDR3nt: TGTGCCAGCATCCGGATTAGCGGGGGCGAGACCCAGTACTTC; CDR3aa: CASIRISGGETQYF